This T cell receptor (beta chain) was sequenced during a study of T cell responses to AZD1222 COVID-19 vaccine. Notes on the study in general: In the spike-specific TCR repertoire, nearly half reportedly target unmutated variant regions. Spike-specific TCR breadth and depth grew following two AZD1222 doses.

Germline-derived CDR1 and CDR2 are LNHNV and YYDKDF (reference sequence). V lost 1 base and J lost 8, with 12 bases in between. The CDR3 spans 14 residues. Assay: immunoSEQ multiplex PCR; the TCRdb copy retains only in-frame clones and omits some. The sample contains 140,000 to 150,000 clones, 85% to 95% of which appear only once. Note on this clone: The antigen remains unidentified.

Material: peripheral blood, obtained after recovery from COVID-19. The receptor comes from an adult who had recovered from COVID-19. This chain uses TRBV15 with TRBJ2-1; weak D call: TRBD2 (5 bases). CDR3 DNA sequence: TGTGCCACCAGCAGAGGGTCTCGGGGAGATGAGCAGTTCTTC. This gives the protein CATSRGSRGDEQFF.